Listed here are 2 T cell receptor beta chains from one sample, sequenced in a study of T cell responses to AZD1222 COVID-19 vaccine. This table comes from immunoSEQ multiplex PCR, and its TCRdb copy is limited to in-frame clones, with some not included. This sample carries 150,000 to 200,000 clones, 94% of them seen once, and the ten largest clones take 0.6% to 0.7%. The sample in question was peripheral blood, obtained on day 0 of AZD1222 vaccination. The source is an adult in good health.

This chain joins TRBV27 and TRBJ1-5, with D unresolved. The CDR3 runs 13 residues. V was clipped by 0 bases and J by 6 bases, with 6 bases between them. From germline, CDR1 is MNHEY and CDR2 SMNVEV (reference sequence). DNA for the CDR3: TGTGCCAGCAGTTTATCTTCCATTCAGCCCCAGCATTTT. It codes for CASSLSSIQPQHF.

This sequence joins TRBV27 and TRBJ2-3; D gene uncertain. Germline loops: CDR1 MNHEY, CDR2 SMNVEV (reference sequence). This CDR3 contains 12 residues. Trimming took off 4 bases at V and 3 bases at J, with 5 bases between the two ends. The CDR3 loop reads CASSSVTDTQYF. The CDR3 DNA sequence: TGTGCCAGCAGTTCGGTGACAGATACGCAGTATTTT.